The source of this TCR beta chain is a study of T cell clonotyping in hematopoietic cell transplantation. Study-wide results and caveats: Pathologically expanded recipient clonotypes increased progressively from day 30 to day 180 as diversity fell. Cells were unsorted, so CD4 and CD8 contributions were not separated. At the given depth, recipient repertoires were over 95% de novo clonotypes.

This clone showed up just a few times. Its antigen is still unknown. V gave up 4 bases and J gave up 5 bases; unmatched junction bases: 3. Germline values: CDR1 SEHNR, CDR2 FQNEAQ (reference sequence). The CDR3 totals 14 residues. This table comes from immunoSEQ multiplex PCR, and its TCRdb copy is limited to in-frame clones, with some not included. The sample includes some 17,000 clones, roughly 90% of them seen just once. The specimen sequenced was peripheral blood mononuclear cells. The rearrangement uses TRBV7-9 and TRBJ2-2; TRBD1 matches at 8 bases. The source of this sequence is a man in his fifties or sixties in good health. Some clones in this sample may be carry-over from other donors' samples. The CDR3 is CASSSQGATGELFF. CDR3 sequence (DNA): TGTGCCAGCAGCTCTCAGGGGGCGACCGGGGAGCTGTTTTTT.